The 28 T cell receptor beta chains in this list originate from one sample, sequenced in a study of cytomegalovirus exposure and HLA in healthy donors. TCRdb's table, derived via immunoSEQ multiplex PCR, lists solely in-frame clones and lacks some. This table holds 100,000 to 150,000 clones, about 88% found once. The source material was PBMCs. Receptors originate from a woman between 18 and 29 years old in good health and CMV-seronegative.

This sequence joins TRBV27 and TRBJ2-5; unclear D gene. Trimming left V 0 bases short and J 5 bases short, with 10 bases between. This CDR3 region has 14 residues. CDR1 and CDR2 (germline): MNHEY, SMNVEV (reference sequence). DNA for the CDR3: TGTGCCAGCAGTTTATCGTCCGTACTCGAGACCCAGTACTTC. Protein: CASSLSSVLETQYF.

In its sample, this clone was seen once. The rearrangement links TRBV6-1 to TRBJ2-7; D perhaps matches TRBD1 (5 bases). This CDR3 is 14 amino acids long. CDR1 is MNHNS, CDR2 SASEGT, per germline. Between the trimmed V and J ends, which lost 0 bases and 4 bases, there was a span of 10 bases. The CDR3 DNA reads as TGTGCCAGCAGTGAAGCTCGTAGGGGTTACGAGCAGTACTTC. It yields the protein CASSEARRGYEQYF.

This rearrangement joins TRBV28 to TRBJ1-1; perhaps TRBD1 as D (5 bases). The CDR3 extends over 13 amino acids. Trimming stripped 3 bases from V and 8 bases from J, with 13 bases between. Germline V gene sequence: CDR1 MDHEN, CDR2 SYDVKM. The CDR3, as DNA: TGTGCCAGCAGTTTGTCAGGGTTGCCCGAAGCTTTCTTT. It translates to CASSLSGLPEAFF.

This chain links TRBV18 with TRBJ1-3, with 7 nucleotides matching TRBD1. CDR1 is KGHSH, CDR2 LQKENI, per germline. The CDR3 runs 16 residues. The trim removed 5 bases at V and 4 bases at J, leaving 11 bases unmatched. The CDR3 sequence is CASSSTGAWDGNTIYF. The CDR3 nucleotides read TGTGCCAGCTCATCAACAGGGGCTTGGGACGGAAACACCATATATTTT.

The chain combines TRBV6-5 with TRBJ2-3, with 13 bases identical to TRBD2. After removal of 4 bases from V and 9 bases from J, the junction contained 7 bases not matched to a gene. The CDR3 runs 15 residues. The V gene's germline CDR1 is MNHEY and CDR2 SVGAGI. The CDR3 DNA reads TGTGCCAGCAGTTCGCCGGGACTAGCGGGAATAACGCAGTATTTT. This gives the protein CASSSPGLAGITQYF.

The rearrangement links TRBV25-1 to TRBJ2-7; tentative D call: TRBD2 (6 bases). The V gene's germline CDR1 is MGHDK and CDR2 SYGVNS. Trimming took off 2 bases at V and 5 bases at J, with 10 bases between the two ends. The CDR3 contains 13 residues. The CDR3 loop is CASSEGWGDEQYF. In DNA, the CDR3 is TGTGCCAGCAGTGAAGGTTGGGGGGACGAGCAGTACTTC.

The chain joins TRBV18 to TRBJ2-7; the match to TRBD2 covers 15 bases. This CDR3 region has 16 residues. Germline lookup yields CDR1 KGHSH and CDR2 LQKENI. The V gene end was trimmed by 3 bases and the J gene end by 2 bases; junction bases not matched to a gene: 2. The CDR3 sequence: CASSPGLAGGPYEQYF. CDR3 nucleotide sequence: TGTGCCAGCTCACCGGGACTAGCGGGAGGCCCCTACGAGCAGTACTTC.

There are a few counts of this clone. The V gene is TRBV29-1, the J gene TRBJ2-3, with 8 positions matching TRBD1. Germline values: CDR1 SQVTM, CDR2 ANQGSEA. The trim removed 5 bases at V and 0 bases at J, leaving 4 bases unmatched. This CDR3 has 14 residues. In DNA, the CDR3 is TGCAGCGTTCGGACAGGGTTCAGCACAGATACGCAGTATTTT. This translates into CSVRTGFSTDTQYF.

This chain joins TRBV19 and TRBJ1-5; possibly TRBD1 for D (6 bases). In germline, CDR1 is LNHDA, CDR2 SQIVND (reference sequence). This CDR3 has 18 amino acids. V was cut by 7 bases and J by 6 bases, with 28 bases left in between. Here the CDR3 reads CASNPARAQGRLGQPQHF. The DNA of the CDR3 is TGTGCCAGTAACCCCGCCAGGGCTCAGGGGCGGTTGGGTCAGCCCCAGCATTTT.

This sequence joins TRBV19 and TRBJ2-7, with a weak D call TRBD1 (7 bases). The V and J ends lost 1 base and 1 base respectively, with 11 bases between them. CDR1 is LNHDA and CDR2 is SQIVND in the germline V gene (reference sequence). This CDR3 is 15 amino acids long. CDR3 loop: CASSIGGTASYEQYF. CDR3 nucleotides: TGTGCCAGTAGTATAGGCGGGACAGCATCCTACGAGCAGTACTTC.

V and J are TRBV18 and TRBJ2-5; 7 bases map to TRBD1. The CDR3 extends over 15 amino acids. V was clipped by 3 bases and J by 2 bases; unmatched bases: 6. Germline loops: CDR1 KGHSH, CDR2 LQKENI. The CDR3 DNA reads TGTGCCAGCTCACCGAACATGGACAGGCAAGAGACCCAGTACTTC. It specifies CASSPNMDRQETQYF.

This clone has a single count. The chain links TRBV28 to TRBJ2-7, with D unresolved. Germline-derived CDR1 and CDR2 are MDHEN and SYDVKM. Trimming shortened V by 3 bases and J by 2 bases, and 11 bases separated the two germline ends. This CDR3 contains 14 residues. The CDR3 DNA reads TGTGCCAGCAGTTTGACTGCGAACCCCTACGAGCAGTACTTC. Amino acid sequence: CASSLTANPYEQYF.

The J gene is TRBJ1-5, the V gene TRBV27, with D perhaps matching TRBD1 (5 bases). Germline loops: CDR1 MNHEY, CDR2 SMNVEV (reference sequence). The CDR3 runs 12 residues. Trimming removed 5 bases from V and 11 bases from J, with 13 bases in between. CDR3 coding DNA: TGTGCCAGCAGTGGAAGGGGCCCGACCCAGCATTTT. Translation gives CASSGRGPTQHF.

The gene calls are TRBV18 and TRBJ1-3, with a tentative D call TRBD1 (6 bases). V was shortened by 3 bases and J by 4 bases, with 13 bases between the two germline ends. The CDR3 consists of 15 residues. Looked up from germline, CDR1 is KGHSH and CDR2 is LQKENI. CDR3 loop: CASSPAGAGGNTIYF. CDR3 DNA: TGTGCCAGCTCACCGGCAGGGGCCGGCGGAAACACCATATATTTT.

The rearrangement uses TRBV10-3 and TRBJ2-7; tentatively, D is TRBD1 (6 bases). The V end was cut by 4 bases, the J end by 4 bases, with 11 bases between. The CDR3 length is 13 residues. CDR1 and CDR2 from the germline V gene are ENHRY and SYGVKD. The CDR3 nucleotides are TGTGCCATCAGTGCAGGGGTCGAGTACGAGCAGTACGTC. As protein: CAISAGVEYEQYV.

The chain has TRBV7-6 and TRBJ2-1; a weak D match, TRBD2 (6 bases). CDR1 SGHVS and CDR2 FNYEAQ come from the germline V gene. Trimming took 3 bases from V and 2 from J, leaving 8 bases between them. CDR3 length: 14 amino acids. CDR3 bases: TGTGCCAGCAGCTTCGGGGGACCCTACAATGAGCAGTTCTTC. The encoded protein is CASSFGGPYNEQFF.

The rearrangement uses TRBV28 and TRBJ1-1; no clear D. Germline loops: CDR1 MDHEN, CDR2 SYDVKM. V lost 3 bases and J 7 bases, leaving 9 bases between the germline ends. The CDR3 is 12 amino acids. DNA of the CDR3: TGTGCCAGCAGTTTTAACGCGCATGAAGCTTTCTTT. Amino acid sequence: CASSFNAHEAFF.

This clone was counted once. The CDR3 sequence: CAIYYEQYV. Here the CDR3 DNA reads TGTGCCATCTACTACGAGCAGTACGTC. This chain uses TRBV10-3 with TRBJ2-7; D gene uncertain. V was trimmed by 8 bases and J by 3 bases, leaving 2 bases between them. This CDR3 has 9 amino acids. CDR1 ENHRY and CDR2 SYGVKD come from the germline V gene.

The CDR3 region has the DNA TGTGCCAGTACCATGAGGCCCATGTCCCAAGATACGCAGTATTTT. This sequence encodes CASTMRPMSQDTQYF. The J gene is TRBJ2-3, the V gene TRBV19; unclear D gene. The CDR3 is 15 amino acids. V dropped 7 bases and J dropped 5 bases, with 19 bases sitting between them. In germline, CDR1 is LNHDA, CDR2 SQIVND (reference sequence). Together with reference TRBV19 and TRBJ2-3, the CDR3 gives the full variable domain: DGGITQSPKYLFRKEGQNVTLSCEQNLNHDAMYWYRQDPGQGLRLIYYSQIVNDFQKGDIAEGYSVSREKKESFPLTVTSAQKNPTAFYLCASTMRPMSQDTQYFGPGTRLTVL.

This sequence joins TRBV19 and TRBJ1-5; D is undetermined. This CDR3 is 14 amino acids long. Trimming cost V 5 bases and J 2 bases, with 10 bases left between them. The germline V gene has CDR1 LNHDA and CDR2 SQIVND (reference sequence). The CDR3 DNA sequence: TGTGCCAGTAGTGCGGTCCCTCGCAATCAGCCCCAGCATTTT. Translated: CASSAVPRNQPQHF. The entire variable domain, with the rest obtained from reference TRBV19 and TRBJ1-5, is as follows: DGGITQSPKYLFRKEGQNVTLSCEQNLNHDAMYWYRQDPGQGLRLIYYSQIVNDFQKGDIAEGYSVSREKKESFPLTVTSAQKNPTAFYLCASSAVPRNQPQHFGDGTRLSIL.

The chain joins TRBV4-1 to TRBJ2-1; the match to TRBD2 covers 11 bases. The CDR3 runs to 20 residues. CDR1 is MGHRA, CDR2 YSYEKL, per germline. The junction had 19 bases not matched to a gene; V was cut back by 1 base and J by 8 bases. CDR3 bases: TGCGCCAGCAGCCAAGCTCGTTTACATGTACTAGCGGGAGTTGTCTATGAGCAGTTCTTC. It encodes CASSQARLHVLAGVVYEQFF.

V gene TRBV11-3 combines with J gene TRBJ2-3, with 8 bases fitting TRBD1. The V and J ends lost 4 bases and 4 bases, in that order; junction bases with no gene match: 10. The CDR3 loop spans 16 amino acids. The germline CDR1 and CDR2 sequences are SGHNT and YENEEA. The chain's CDR3 is CASSSDRVGAADTQYF. In nucleotides, the CDR3 is TGTGCCAGCAGCTCGGACAGGGTGGGGGCAGCAGATACGCAGTATTTT.

The chain employs TRBV5-8 and TRBJ1-5; D may be TRBD1 (5 bases). Trimming removed 2 bases from V and 0 bases from J, with 12 bases in between. The CDR3 length is 16 residues. Looked up from germline, CDR1 is SGHTS and CDR2 is YDEGEE. CDR3 sequence: CASSLPGDYSNQPQHF. The CDR3 nucleotides are TGTGCCAGCAGCTTACCCGGGGACTATAGCAATCAGCCCCAGCATTTT.

The CDR3 spells CASSLSSGSSYEQYF. CDR3 sequence (DNA): TGTGCCAGCAGTTTATCGTCCGGGAGCTCCTACGAGCAGTACTTC. The J gene is TRBJ2-7, the V gene TRBV27; TRBD2 is a possible D gene (6 bases). Germline V gene sequence: CDR1 MNHEY, CDR2 SMNVEV (reference sequence). This CDR3 has 15 amino acids. With 0 bases removed from V and 0 bases from J, the gap between germline ends came to 9 bases.

This chain uses TRBV5-6 with TRBJ1-1, with TRBD1 matching over 8 bases. This CDR3 region has 15 residues. Germline CDR1 is SGHDT and CDR2 is YYEEEE. V shed 5 bases, J shed 11 bases, and the junction held 17 bases outside the gene matches. In nucleotides, the CDR3 is TGTGCCAGCAGACACCTGGCAGGGGGCGAGGATCGGGCTTTCTTT. Protein: CASRHLAGGEDRAFF.

The chain recombines TRBV5-6 with TRBJ2-2; TRBD2 aligns across 9 bases. Germline loops: CDR1 SGHDT, CDR2 YYEEEE. This CDR3 region has 18 residues. Losses at the gene ends were 2 bases for V and 3 bases for J; bases not matched to a gene: 11. The CDR3 protein is CASSLGTAGGLHTGELFF. As DNA, the CDR3 is TGTGCCAGCAGCTTAGGCACTGCGGGGGGGCTCCACACCGGGGAGCTGTTTTTT.

The chain carries TRBV7-2 and TRBJ1-2; D may be TRBD1 (5 bases). Germline V gene data show CDR1 as SGHTA and CDR2 as FQGNSA. The CDR3 sequence is 16 residues long. Between the trimmed V and J ends, which lost 5 bases and 3 bases, there was a span of 19 bases. The CDR3 spells CASSPETDSLDYGYTF. Here the CDR3 DNA reads TGTGCCAGCAGCCCTGAGACCGACAGCCTTGACTATGGCTACACCTTC.

V gene TRBV6-5 combines with J gene TRBJ2-7; 7 bases are shared with TRBD1. Germline V gene sequence: CDR1 MNHEY, CDR2 SVGAGI. The V and J ends lost 4 bases and 10 bases, in that order; junction bases with no gene match: 4. The CDR3 is 11 amino acids. The CDR3 DNA reads TGTGCCAGCAGTTTCGGGACAGCCCAGTACTTC. It encodes CASSFGTAQYF.